The text below deals with one T cell receptor beta chain. This entry comes from a study of blood T cell repertoires in COVID-19. The V gene lost 3 bases and the J gene lost 0 bases, with 19 bases spanning the gap. Germline CDR1 reads MGHRA; CDR2 reads YSYEKL. The CDR3 sequence is 18 residues long. Only in-frame clones appear in the TCRdb table, and some are missing; sequencing was by immunoSEQ multiplex PCR. The repertoire holds about 270,000 clones, with roughly 89% as singletons. The origin of this receptor is a man aged 45 to 65 with acute or convalescent COVID-19. V and J are TRBV4-1 and TRBJ2-3; D remains ambiguous. Sequencing was done on a sample of peripheral blood. CDR3 coding DNA: TGCGCCAGCAGCCACGCCGGCCCGACTTATACTAGCACAGATACGCAGTATTTT. It encodes CASSHAGPTYTSTDTQYF.